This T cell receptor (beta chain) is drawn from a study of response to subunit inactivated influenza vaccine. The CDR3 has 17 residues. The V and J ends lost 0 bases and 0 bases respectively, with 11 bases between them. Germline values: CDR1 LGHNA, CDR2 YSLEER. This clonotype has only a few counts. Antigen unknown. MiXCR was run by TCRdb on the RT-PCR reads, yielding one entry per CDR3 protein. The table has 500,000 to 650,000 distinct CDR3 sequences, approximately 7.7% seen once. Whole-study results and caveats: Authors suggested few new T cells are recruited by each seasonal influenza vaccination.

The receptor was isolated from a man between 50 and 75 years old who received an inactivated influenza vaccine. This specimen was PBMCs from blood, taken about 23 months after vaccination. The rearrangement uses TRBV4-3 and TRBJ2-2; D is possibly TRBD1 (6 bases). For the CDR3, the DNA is TGCGCCAGCAGCCAAGAATCAGGGGCCGCGAACACCGGGGAGCTGTTTTTT. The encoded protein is CASSQESGAANTGELFF.